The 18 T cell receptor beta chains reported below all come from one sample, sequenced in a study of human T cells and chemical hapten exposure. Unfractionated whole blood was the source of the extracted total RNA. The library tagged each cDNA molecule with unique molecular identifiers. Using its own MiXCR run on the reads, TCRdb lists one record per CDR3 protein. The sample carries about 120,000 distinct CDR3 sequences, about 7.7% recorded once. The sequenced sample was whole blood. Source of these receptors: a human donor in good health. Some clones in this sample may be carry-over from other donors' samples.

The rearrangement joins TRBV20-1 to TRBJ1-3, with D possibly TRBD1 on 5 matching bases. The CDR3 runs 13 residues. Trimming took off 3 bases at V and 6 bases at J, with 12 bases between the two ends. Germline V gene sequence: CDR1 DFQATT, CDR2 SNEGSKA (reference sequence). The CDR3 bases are TGCAGTGCTAGCGTTGGAGGGACAAACACCATATATTTT. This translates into CSASVGGTNTIYF.

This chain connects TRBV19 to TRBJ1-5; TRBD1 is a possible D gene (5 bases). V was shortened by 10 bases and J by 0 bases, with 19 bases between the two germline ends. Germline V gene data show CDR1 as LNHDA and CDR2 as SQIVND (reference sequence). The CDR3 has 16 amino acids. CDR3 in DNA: TGTGCCACTATAGACGTAGGAGGGACTAGCAATCAGCCCCAGCATTTT. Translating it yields CATIDVGGTSNQPQHF.

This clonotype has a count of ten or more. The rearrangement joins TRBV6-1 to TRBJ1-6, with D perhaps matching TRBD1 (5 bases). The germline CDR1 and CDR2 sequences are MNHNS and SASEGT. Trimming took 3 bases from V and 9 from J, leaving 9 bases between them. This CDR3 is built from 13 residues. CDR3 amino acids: CASSDGGGSPLHF. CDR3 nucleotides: TGTGCCAGCAGTGATGGGGGGGGTTCACCCCTCCACTTT.

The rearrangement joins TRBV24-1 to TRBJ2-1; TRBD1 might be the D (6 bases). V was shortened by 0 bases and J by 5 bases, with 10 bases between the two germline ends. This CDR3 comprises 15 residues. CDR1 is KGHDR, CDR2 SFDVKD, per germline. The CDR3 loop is CATSDLEDSHNEQFF. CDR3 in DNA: TGTGCCACCAGTGATTTGGAGGACAGTCACAATGAGCAGTTCTTC.

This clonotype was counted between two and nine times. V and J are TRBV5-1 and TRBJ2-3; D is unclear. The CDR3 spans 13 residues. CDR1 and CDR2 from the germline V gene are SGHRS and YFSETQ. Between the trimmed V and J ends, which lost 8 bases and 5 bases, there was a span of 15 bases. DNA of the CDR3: TGCGCCAGTACCATGGGCGGTGGAGATACGCAGTATTTT. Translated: CASTMGGGDTQYF.

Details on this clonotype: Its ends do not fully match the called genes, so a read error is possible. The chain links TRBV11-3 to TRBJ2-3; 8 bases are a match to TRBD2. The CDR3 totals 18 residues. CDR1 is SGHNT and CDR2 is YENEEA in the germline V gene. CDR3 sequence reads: CASNLGGYGRAGTDTQYF. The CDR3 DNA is TGTGCCAGCAACTTAGGAGGGTACGGGAGGGCCGGCACAGATACGCAGTATTTT.

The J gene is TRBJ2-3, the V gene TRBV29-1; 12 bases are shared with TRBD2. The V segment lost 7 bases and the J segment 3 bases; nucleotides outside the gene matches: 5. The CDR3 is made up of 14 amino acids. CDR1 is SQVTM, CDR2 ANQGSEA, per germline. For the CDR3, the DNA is TGCAGCGCCGCAGGACTAGCGGGAACAGATACGCAGTATTTT. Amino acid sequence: CSAAGLAGTDTQYF.

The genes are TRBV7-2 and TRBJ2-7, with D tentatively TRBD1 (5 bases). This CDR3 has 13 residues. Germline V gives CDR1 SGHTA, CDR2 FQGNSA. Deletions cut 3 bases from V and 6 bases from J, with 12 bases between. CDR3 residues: CASSFGREGEQYF. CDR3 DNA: TGTGCCAGCAGCTTTGGCAGGGAAGGCGAGCAGTACTTC.

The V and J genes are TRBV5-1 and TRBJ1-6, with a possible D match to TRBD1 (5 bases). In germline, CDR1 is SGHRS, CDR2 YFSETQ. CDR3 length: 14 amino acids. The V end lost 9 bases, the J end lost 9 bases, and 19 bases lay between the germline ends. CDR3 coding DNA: TGCGCCACCAAAGAGTCTGATGGGACTTCACCCCTCCACTTT. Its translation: CATKESDGTSPLHF.

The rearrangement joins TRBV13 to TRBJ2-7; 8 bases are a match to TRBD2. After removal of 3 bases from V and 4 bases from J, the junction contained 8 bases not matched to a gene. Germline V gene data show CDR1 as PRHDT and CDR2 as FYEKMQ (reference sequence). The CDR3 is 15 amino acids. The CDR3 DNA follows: TGTGCCAGCAGCTTCACCGGGACTAGAGTTTACGAGCAGTACTTC. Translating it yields CASSFTGTRVYEQYF.

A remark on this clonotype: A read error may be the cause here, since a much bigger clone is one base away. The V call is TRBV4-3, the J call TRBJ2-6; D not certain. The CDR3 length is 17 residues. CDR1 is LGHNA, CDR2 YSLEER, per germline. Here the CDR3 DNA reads TGCGCCAGCAGCCAAGATCCCGACATCTCTGGGACCAACGTCCTGACTTTC. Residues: CASSQDPDISGTNVLTF.

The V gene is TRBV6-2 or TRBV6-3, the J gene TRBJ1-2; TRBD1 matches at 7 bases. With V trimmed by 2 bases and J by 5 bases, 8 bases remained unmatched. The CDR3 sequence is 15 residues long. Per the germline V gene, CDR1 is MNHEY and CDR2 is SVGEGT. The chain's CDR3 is CASSYTTGMWYGYTF. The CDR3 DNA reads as TGTGCCAGCAGTTACACGACAGGGATGTGGTATGGCTACACCTTC.

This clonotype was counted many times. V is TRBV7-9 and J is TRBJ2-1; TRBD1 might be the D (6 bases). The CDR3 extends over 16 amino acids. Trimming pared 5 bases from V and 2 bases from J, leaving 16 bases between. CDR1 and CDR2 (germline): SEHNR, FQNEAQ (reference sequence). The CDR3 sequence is CASSPTGIFPYNEQFF. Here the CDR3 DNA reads TGTGCCAGCAGCCCTACAGGGATCTTCCCCTACAATGAGCAGTTCTTC. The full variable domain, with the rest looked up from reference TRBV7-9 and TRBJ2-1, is DTGVSQNPRHKITKRGQNVTFRCDPISEHNRLYWYRQTLGQGPEFLTYFQNEAQLEKSRLLSDRFSAERPKGSFSTLEIQRTEQGDSAMYLCASSPTGIFPYNEQFFGPGTRLTVL.

CDR3 loop: CASSTGLELAKNIQYF. The CDR3, as DNA: TGTGCCAGCAGTACCGGACTGGAACTAGCCAAAAACATTCAGTACTTC. The V gene is TRBV6-5, the J gene TRBJ2-4; a possible D gene is TRBD2 (5 bases). Germline V gene data show CDR1 as MNHEY and CDR2 as SVGAGI. CDR3 length: 16 residues. V dropped 5 bases and J dropped 0 bases, with 14 bases sitting between them.

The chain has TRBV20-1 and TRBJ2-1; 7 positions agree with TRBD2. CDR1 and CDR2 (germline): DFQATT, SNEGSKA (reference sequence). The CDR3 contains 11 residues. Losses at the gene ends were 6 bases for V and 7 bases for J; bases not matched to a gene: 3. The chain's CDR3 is CSATGGNEQFF. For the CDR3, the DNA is TGCAGTGCAACCGGGGGGAATGAGCAGTTCTTC.

CDR3 sequence reads: CASSLDQRNTGELFF. CDR3 coding DNA: TGTGCCAGCAGCTTGGACCAGAGAAACACCGGGGAGCTGTTTTTT. This chain links TRBV5-4 with TRBJ2-2; D gene uncertain. Germline loops: CDR1 SGHNT, CDR2 YYREEE (reference sequence). The CDR3 has 15 residues. V was pared by 0 bases and J by 2 bases, with 8 bases between.

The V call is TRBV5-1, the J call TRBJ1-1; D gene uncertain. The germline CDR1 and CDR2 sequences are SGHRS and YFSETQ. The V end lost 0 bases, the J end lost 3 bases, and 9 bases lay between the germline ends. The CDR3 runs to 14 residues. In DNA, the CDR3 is TGCGCCAGCAGCTTGGGAGGGCCGGACACTGAAGCTTTCTTT. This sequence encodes CASSLGGPDTEAFF.

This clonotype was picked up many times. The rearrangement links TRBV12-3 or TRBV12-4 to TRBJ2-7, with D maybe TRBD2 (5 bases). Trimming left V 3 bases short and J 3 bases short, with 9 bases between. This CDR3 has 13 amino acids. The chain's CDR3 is CASSLGTSYEQYF. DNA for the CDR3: TGTGCCAGCAGTTTGGGCACTAGCTACGAGCAGTACTTC.